Listed below are T cell receptor beta chains from one sample, sequenced in a study of cytomegalovirus exposure and HLA in healthy donors. The assay was immunoSEQ multiplex PCR, and TCRdb's table has in-frame clones only and misses some. Here the sample spans 90,000 to 150,000 clones, over 60% being singletons. Sequenced: PBMCs. These receptor sequences come from a man aged 18 to 30 in good health and CMV-seropositive. Each CDR3 is given with its conserved first and last residue. The D gene is left open where the match is weak. The listing skips clone size in some rows; elsewhere it reads once, few, many or a size class.

abundance,v_gene,d_gene,j_gene,len,CDR3nt,CDR3aa
NA,TRBV10-1,NA,TRBJ2-7,12,TGCGCCACCTATAGTGTTGGCTACGAGCAGTACTTC,CATYSVGYEQYF
once,TRBV5-1,NA,TRBJ2-1,14,TGCGCCAGCAGCTTAGGCCAGGGGCAGGGTGAGCAGTTCTTC,CASSLGQGQGEQFF
NA,TRBV13,NA,TRBJ1-2,11,TGTGCCAGCAGCCTGGACAGCCTCATTACCTTC,CASSLDSLITF
NA,TRBV28,TRBD1,TRBJ1-2,13,TGTGCCAGCAGAGTCGACAGGGCGAATGGCTACACCTTC,CASRVDRANGYTF
NA,TRBV5-6,TRBD1,TRBJ1-4,16,TGTGCCAGCAGCTTGGCCCCGACAGGGGGACAGGGAAAACTGTTTTTT,CASSLAPTGGQGKLFF
NA,TRBV6-6,TRBD1,TRBJ1-1,13,TGTGCCAGCAGTTACTACAGGGGGACTGAAGCTTTCTTT,CASSYYRGTEAFF
NA,TRBV7-8,NA,TRBJ1-2,15,TGTGCCAGCAGCTCTGTAGACAGCGTCACCTATGGCTACACCTTC,CASSSVDSVTYGYTF
NA,TRBV28,NA,TRBJ2-5,17,TGTGCCAGCAGTCCACCTAGGGGTAGCGGAGACCAAGAGACCCAGTACTTC,CASSPPRGSGDQETQYF
NA,TRBV5-5,NA,TRBJ2-7,13,TGTGCCAGCAGCTTCGACAGGTTTAACGAGCAGTACTTC,CASSFDRFNEQYF
NA,TRBV27,TRBD2,TRBJ2-1,15,TGTGCCAGCAGTTTATCAGCGGGGGGCGTCAATGAGCAGTTCTTC,CASSLSAGGVNEQFF
few,TRBV9,NA,TRBJ1-1,13,TGTGCCAGCAGCGTAGGGACAGCAACTCAAGCTTTCTTT,CASSVGTATQAFF
once,TRBV30,TRBD2,TRBJ2-3,14,TGTGCCTGGATGGCTAGCGGGAGCACAGATACGCAGTATTTT,CAWMASGSTDTQYF
NA,TRBV27,TRBD1,TRBJ1-1,18,TGTGCCAGCAGTCCTACCCTAGGACAGGGGCCCCCGAACACTGAAGCTTTCTTT,CASSPTLGQGPPNTEAFF
NA,TRBV5-4,TRBD1,TRBJ1-2,12,TGTGCCAGCAAAAAAGACAGGGATGGCTACACCTTC,CASKKDRDGYTF
once,TRBV15,NA,TRBJ1-1,14,TGTGCCACCAGCAGAAGGGGCCTGAACACTGAAGCTTTCTTT,CATSRRGLNTEAFF
few,TRBV9,TRBD1,TRBJ1-1,14,TGTGCCAGCAGCGTCGGGACAGCAAACACTGAAGCTTTCTTT,CASSVGTANTEAFF
NA,TRBV28,TRBD2,TRBJ2-2,13,TGTGCCAACCGGGGGGGGCGGACCGGGGAGCTGTTTTTT,CANRGGRTGELFF
NA,TRBV11-3,TRBD1,TRBJ1-1,14,TGTGCCAGCAGCTTAGAGAGGGGGCTCACTGAAGCTTTCTTT,CASSLERGLTEAFF
NA,TRBV11-3,TRBD1,TRBJ2-7,13,TGTGCCAGCAGCTACGACAGGGGGGACGAGCAGTACTTC,CASSYDRGDEQYF
NA,TRBV9,TRBD2,TRBJ2-3,16,TGTGCCAGCAGTGGACTAGCAGATGCTAGCACAGATACGCAGTATTTT,CASSGLADASTDTQYF
NA,TRBV7-9,NA,TRBJ1-2,16,TGTGCCAGCAGCTTAGCTGGGAGTGGAACAGGGTCTGGCTACACCTTC,CASSLAGSGTGSGYTF
NA,TRBV7-6,NA,TRBJ2-3,15,TGTGCCAGCAGCCCAGAAAGACAGATCACAGATACGCAGTATTTT,CASSPERQITDTQYF
NA,TRBV14,TRBD2,TRBJ2-1,17,TGTGCCAGCAGCCAAGATTCTTCTAGCGGGAGGTGGAATGAGCAGTTCTTC,CASSQDSSSGRWNEQFF
NA,TRBV5-4,NA,TRBJ2-7,15,TGTGCCAGCAGCCCCTTTGCGGGCTCAGACTACGAGCAGTACTTC,CASSPFAGSDYEQYF
NA,TRBV9,NA,TRBJ1-2,13,TGTGCCAGCAGCGTAGCACAGGATTATGGCTACACCTTC,CASSVAQDYGYTF
NA,TRBV7-9,NA,TRBJ2-2,16,TGTTCCAGCAGCGACCCGACGGGGTTAAACACCGGGGAGCTGTTTTTT,CSSSDPTGLNTGELFF
NA,TRBV30,TRBD1,TRBJ2-7,12,TGTGCCTGGGGACAGGGGGCTGTTGAGCAGTACTTC,CAWGQGAVEQYF
NA,TRBV28,NA,TRBJ1-2,14,TGTGCCAGCAGTTTATGGGGCAGGTCCTATGGCTACACCTTC,CASSLWGRSYGYTF
NA,TRBV6-5,TRBD1,TRBJ1-5,15,TGTGCCAGCAGATTCGACAGGGCAGGGCATCAGCCCCAGCATTTT,CASRFDRAGHQPQHF
few,TRBV7-8,NA,TRBJ2-7,18,TGTGCCAGCAGCTTCCGGACTGAGGACCGGGACTCGTCTTACGAGCAGTACTTC,CASSFRTEDRDSSYEQYF
NA,TRBV6-5,TRBD1,TRBJ2-3,15,TGTGCCAGCAGGACAGGGGGCCCTGGCACAGATACGCAGTATTTT,CASRTGGPGTDTQYF
NA,TRBV5-1,TRBD1,TRBJ2-7,16,TGCGCCAGCAGCCCAACTTGGGACAGGGACTCCTACGAGCAGTACTTC,CASSPTWDRDSYEQYF
NA,TRBV5-1,TRBD1,TRBJ2-3,15,TGCGCCAGCAGCGTGGCCGGGACAGGGGTAGATACGCAGTATTTT,CASSVAGTGVDTQYF
once,TRBV19,NA,TRBJ1-3,12,TGTGCCAGTAGTGCACAGGGAAACACCATATATTTT,CASSAQGNTIYF
few,TRBV7-2,NA,TRBJ2-6,18,TGTGCCAGCAGCCTGGCGGTGCGGGGTAGCTCTGGGGCCAACGTCCTGACTTTC,CASSLAVRGSSGANVLTF
NA,TRBV7-2,NA,TRBJ1-3,15,TGTGCCAGCAGCTTCCAACAGAGCTCTGGAAACACCATATATTTT,CASSFQQSSGNTIYF
NA,TRBV2,TRBD1,TRBJ2-3,15,TGTGCCAGCAGCCAGATGGGACAGATCACAGATACGCAGTATTTT,CASSQMGQITDTQYF
NA,TRBV10-3,TRBD1,TRBJ1-5,17,TGTGCCATCAGTGAATCCCCACAGGGGACGGGCAATCAGCCCCAGCATTTT,CAISESPQGTGNQPQHF
once,TRBV15,TRBD1,TRBJ1-6,17,TGTGCCACCAGCAGAGATCATATGCGGACAGGGGATTCACCCCTCCACTTT,CATSRDHMRTGDSPLHF
NA,TRBV11-2,TRBD1,TRBJ2-7,14,TGTGCCAGCAGCTCCAGGGACAGGAGCTACGAGCAGTACTTC,CASSSRDRSYEQYF